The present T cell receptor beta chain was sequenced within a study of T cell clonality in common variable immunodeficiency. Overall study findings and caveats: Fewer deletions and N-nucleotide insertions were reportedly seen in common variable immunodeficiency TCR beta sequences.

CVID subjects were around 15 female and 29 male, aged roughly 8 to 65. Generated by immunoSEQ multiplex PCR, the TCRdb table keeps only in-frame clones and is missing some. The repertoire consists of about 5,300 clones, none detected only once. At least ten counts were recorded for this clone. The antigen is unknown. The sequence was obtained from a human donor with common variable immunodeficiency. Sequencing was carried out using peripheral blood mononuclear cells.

The covered CDR3 bases are TGTGCCAGCAGCGCCGGACAGGGGAACACTGAA. Residues: CASSAGQGNTE. The CDR3, in full, reads CASSAGQGNTEAFF. The V call is TRBV9, the J call TRBJ1-1; TRBD1 matches at 8 bases. The sequence runs out 3 residues before the end of the CDR3; the remainder is reconstructed from the germline J gene. CDR3 size: 14 residues. Germline lookup yields CDR1 SGDLS and CDR2 YYNGEE. The junction had 2 bases not matched to a gene; V was cut back by 3 bases and J by 1 base.